These 11 T cell receptor beta chains were all obtained from the same sample, sequenced in a study of blood T cell repertoires in COVID-19. Clones were sequenced by immunoSEQ multiplex PCR, and TCRdb holds only the in-frame ones, with some missing. The data contain 150,000 or so clones, about four fifths of them singletons. Sample: PBMCs or T cells enriched from blood (not recorded which). These receptor sequences come from a middle-aged man who had recovered from COVID-19.

V and J are TRBV18 and TRBJ1-2; TRBD1 aligns across 10 bases. The germline V gene encodes CDR1 KGHSH and CDR2 LQKENI. The CDR3 loop spans 16 amino acids. V lost 3 bases and J lost 4; bases outside the gene matches: 8. The CDR3 loop reads CASSPGTRQGAYGYTF. In DNA, the CDR3 is TGTGCCAGCTCACCTGGGACCCGACAGGGGGCCTATGGCTACACCTTC. Using reference TRBV18 and TRBJ1-2 for the parts outside the CDR3, the full variable domain is NAGVMQNPRHLVRRRGQEARLRCSPMKGHSHVYWYRQLPEEGLKFMVYLQKENIIDESGMPKERFSAEFPKEGPSILRIQQVVRGDSAAYFCASSPGTRQGAYGYTFGSGTRLTVV.

V and J are TRBV7-3 and TRBJ1-1; 7 nucleotides agree with TRBD1. The CDR3 sequence is 16 residues long. The germline V gene has CDR1 SGHTA and CDR2 FQGTGA. The V gene end was trimmed by 5 bases and the J gene end by 5 bases; junction bases not matched to a gene: 14. In nucleotides, the CDR3 is TGTGCCAGCAGCCCCGCGGGCAGGGGGTTTGGAACTGAAGCTTTCTTT. It specifies CASSPAGRGFGTEAFF.

The chain couples TRBV28 to TRBJ1-2; D not certain. CDR1 MDHEN and CDR2 SYDVKM come from the germline V gene. The ends were cut back, 4 bases at V and 5 bases at J, with 8 bases in the middle. CDR3 length equals 12 residues. The CDR3 sequence: CASSSRTYGYTF. The DNA of the CDR3 is TGTGCCAGCAGTTCCAGGACTTATGGCTACACCTTC.

The chain uses TRBV7-2 and TRBJ2-1, with TRBD2 identical over 7 bases. CDR1 is SGHTA and CDR2 is FQGNSA in the germline V gene. This CDR3 comprises 17 residues. V trimming: 5 bases; J trimming: 0 bases; junction bases outside the gene matches: 10. CDR3: CASSIDSGLSSYNEQFF. The DNA of the CDR3 is TGTGCCAGCAGCATAGATTCGGGACTAAGCTCCTACAATGAGCAGTTCTTC.

This clone was counted once. The chain couples TRBV5-1 to TRBJ2-7; TRBD2 matches at 11 bases. The CDR3 totals 15 residues. Germline CDR1 and CDR2: SGHRS and YFSETQ. V shed 5 bases and J 0 bases; nucleotides not matched to a gene: 4. The CDR3 sequence is CASSSSGGTSYEQYF. In DNA, the CDR3 is TGCGCCAGCAGTTCTAGCGGGGGGACCTCCTACGAGCAGTACTTC.

This rearrangement joins TRBV27 to TRBJ1-2; weak D call: TRBD1 (5 bases). The V gene lost 3 bases and the J gene lost 3 bases, with 11 bases spanning the gap. The CDR3 is 14 residues long. CDR1 and CDR2 (germline): MNHEY, SMNVEV (reference sequence). The CDR3 DNA is TGTGCCAGCAGTTTTTCAGGGAGGGACTATGGCTACACCTTC. It translates to CASSFSGRDYGYTF.

This sequence joins TRBV7-9 and TRBJ1-3; the D gene is possibly TRBD1 (6 bases). From germline, CDR1 is SEHNR and CDR2 FQNEAQ (reference sequence). This CDR3 contains 16 residues. Trimming cost V 5 bases and J 2 bases, with 16 bases left between them. CDR3 DNA: TGTGCCAGCAGCCCCCTTCGGCAGGGGACTGGAAACACCATATATTTT. This gives the protein CASSPLRQGTGNTIYF.

V gene TRBV6-2 or TRBV6-3 combines with J gene TRBJ2-5; 10 bases agree with TRBD2. Trimming at V came to 5 bases and at J to 1 base, leaving 4 bases not matched to a gene. The CDR3 runs to 15 residues. The germline gives CDR1 MNHEY, CDR2 SVGEGT. DNA for the CDR3: TGTGCCAGCAGTCTAGCGGGGGAACGCCAAGAGACCCAGTACTTC. Its protein is CASSLAGERQETQYF.

The chain recombines TRBV24-1 with TRBJ2-7; D not resolved. Germline V gene lookup returns CDR1 KGHDR and CDR2 SFDVKD. There are 12 residues in the CDR3. Deletions cut 8 bases from V and 2 bases from J, with 9 bases between. The CDR3 loop reads CATICEPYEQYF. The DNA of the CDR3 is TGTGCCACCATTTGTGAGCCCTACGAGCAGTACTTC.

The V and J genes are TRBV6-2 or TRBV6-3 and TRBJ2-2, with 13 nucleotides matching TRBD2. The CDR3 totals 17 residues. Germline loops: CDR1 MNHEY, CDR2 SVGEGT. V dropped 6 bases and J dropped 3; count of bases not matched to a gene: 7. The chain's CDR3 is CASSVLAGGPDTGELFF. The DNA of the CDR3 is TGTGCCAGCAGCGTACTAGCGGGGGGGCCGGACACCGGGGAGCTGTTTTTT.

The rearrangement links TRBV28 to TRBJ1-5; D ambiguous. CDR1 and CDR2 from the germline V gene are MDHEN and SYDVKM. This CDR3 comprises 15 residues. V lost 2 bases to trimming and J lost 6 bases, with 14 bases between them. The CDR3 loop reads CASSLPRGVGQPQHF. The CDR3, as DNA: TGTGCCAGCAGTTTACCCCGCGGGGTGGGTCAGCCCCAGCATTTT.